This T cell receptor (beta chain) was captured by sequencing in a study of cytomegalovirus exposure and HLA in healthy donors. Study-level results: Reportedly, diagnosis of cytomegalovirus status by the classifier showed high specificity and sensitivity.

The sample holds a few counts of this clone. The target antigen is unknown. The PCR ran on 60 Vbeta and 13 Jbeta primers. Sequencing used immunoSEQ multiplex PCR; TCRdb keeps in-frame clones, though not all of them. The data contain under 130,000 clones, 60% to 80% of them singletons. The germline V and J ends were trimmed by 7 bases and 10 bases, with 34 bases remaining between them. The CDR3 length is 18 residues. The germline gives CDR1 SGHVS, CDR2 FQNEAQ. The chain couples TRBV7-8 to TRBJ2-5; possibly TRBD2 for D (6 bases). The source of this sequence is a woman in her thirties or forties in good health and CMV-seropositive. Material for sequencing was PBMCs. CDR3 coding DNA: TGTGCCAGCACCCCTCCGTGGAGGCTAGCGAATAAGAGAAGTGTCCAGTACTTC. Translated, it gives CASTPPWRLANKRSVQYF.